The sequence of this T cell receptor beta chain was determined in a study of PD-1 blockade in classical Hodgkin lymphoma. Study findings and constraints: Diversity in CD4+ TCRs, unlike that measured in CD8+ TCRs, had risen significantly by C4D1. Baseline TCR diversity was reportedly lower in newly diagnosed patients than healthy donors.

Stated time point: cycle 4 day 1 (C4D1), after less than 7 weeks of nivolumab. Following autologous stem cell transplantation, relapse occurred in every patient, and exposure to brentuximab vedotin varied. Purification of CD4+ T cells from thawed PBMCs was achieved by magnetic negative selection. CDR1 is SNHLY and CDR2 is FYNNEI in the germline V gene. Trimming shortened V by 1 base and J by 2 bases, and 10 bases separated the two germline ends. This CDR3 comprises 15 residues. Worth noting for this clone: Its antigen is not identified.

Some clones are missing from TCRdb's copy, which holds only in-frame ones; the method was immunoSEQ multiplex PCR. The data hold 32,000 or so clones, with more than 85% observed a single time. The sequencing used CD4+ T cells from blood, collected before the fourth cycle of nivolumab. The chain employs TRBV2 and TRBJ2-3; a weak D match, TRBD2 (6 bases). The source is a human donor with classical Hodgkin lymphoma. The CDR3 nucleotides read TGTGCCAGCAGTGAAGGGAGGGTTCACACAGATACGCAGTATTTT. The encoded protein is CASSEGRVHTDTQYF.